This T cell receptor (beta chain) originates from a study of cytomegalovirus exposure and HLA in healthy donors. The method was immunoSEQ multiplex PCR; TCRdb's version includes in-frame clones alone and lacks a portion of them. This sample has about 120,000 clones, with 86% found just once. Note on this clone: Its specificity is not known.

General study points: Reported results showed that the classifier diagnosed cytomegalovirus status with high specificity and sensitivity.

Germline V gives CDR1 SGHTA, CDR2 FQGNSA. The CDR3 covers 13 residues. This sequence joins TRBV7-2 and TRBJ2-7; TRBD1 might be the D (6 bases). Material for sequencing was PBMCs. This clonotype originated in a man aged 18 to 30 in good health and CMV-seronegative. CDR3 nucleotide sequence: TGTGCTTCGAATCTACAGGGTTCCGGCGAGCAGTACTTC. Its protein product is CASNLQGSGEQYF.